A single sample is the source of the 27 T cell receptor beta chains below, sequenced in a study of blood T cell repertoires in COVID-19 (dated by TCRdb to the early 2020s). The library was prepared using the immunoSEQ multiplex PCR assay. TCRdb's version of the immuneACCESS table is confined to in-frame rearrangements and falls short of the full clone set. An unresolved V gene accounts for under half of the shortfall where checked; the remainder is of unknown origin. In all, the sample holds 90,000 to 150,000 clones, and 85% to 90% of those were seen once. The biggest ten clones account for 7.5% to 9% of the sample. The sample taken for sequencing was peripheral blood. The receptors were sampled from a man aged 65-85 years who had recovered from COVID-19.

This chain uses TRBV5-1 with TRBJ2-1; TRBD1 might be the D (8 bases). Germline CDR1 is SGHRS and CDR2 is YFSETQ. The V and J ends lost 3 bases and 2 bases respectively, with 24 bases between them. There are 19 residues in the CDR3. The CDR3 DNA sequence: TGCGCCAGCAGCTCGCCCGCCAACAGGGGGGGACGGCCCTACAATGAGCAGTTCTTC. Residues: CASSSPANRGGRPYNEQFF. The entire variable domain, with the rest obtained from reference TRBV5-1 and TRBJ2-1, is as follows: KAGVTQTPRYLIKTRGQQVTLSCSPISGHRSVSWYQQTPGQGLQFLFEYFSETQRNKGNFPGRFSGRQFSNSRSEMNVSTLELGDSALYLCASSSPANRGGRPYNEQFFGPGTRLTVL.

The rearrangement joins TRBV7-9 to TRBJ1-4; D is perhaps TRBD1 (5 bases). V lost 4 bases and J 13 bases, leaving 22 bases between the germline ends. In germline, CDR1 is SEHNR, CDR2 FQNEAQ (reference sequence). The CDR3 loop spans 15 amino acids. The CDR3 protein is CASSSAGRSDTGLFF. The CDR3 DNA is TGTGCCAGCAGCTCGGCGGGACGGAGTGATACTGGACTGTTTTTT.

This chain links TRBV5-4 with TRBJ1-2, with 8 bases aligning to TRBD1. This CDR3 has 16 amino acids. Germline lookup yields CDR1 SGHNT and CDR2 YYREEE (reference sequence). V lost 1 base to trimming and J lost 5 bases; unmatched junction nucleotides: 10. CDR3 amino acids: CASSLFLGQGRYGYTF. For the CDR3, the DNA is TGTGCCAGCAGCTTGTTCTTAGGACAGGGTCGTTATGGCTACACCTTC.

The rearrangement links TRBV18 to TRBJ1-2; D is unresolved. This CDR3 is 14 amino acids long. From germline, CDR1 is KGHSH and CDR2 LQKENI. V dropped 3 bases and J dropped 7 bases, with 15 bases sitting between them. The CDR3 DNA reads as TGTGCCAGCTCACCCCGCCGTACAGATGGTGGCTACACCTTC. This translates into CASSPRRTDGGYTF.

This chain joins TRBV7-3 and TRBJ2-2, with 9 positions matching TRBD1. The junction had 11 bases not matched to a gene; V was cut back by 6 bases and J by 3 bases. Germline-derived CDR1 and CDR2 are SGHTA and FQGTGA. The CDR3 covers 17 residues. The CDR3 loop reads CASRSGPTGGDTGELFF. For the CDR3, the DNA is TGTGCCAGCAGATCAGGGCCGACAGGGGGTGACACCGGGGAGCTGTTTTTT.

The V call is TRBV18, the J call TRBJ1-4, with a tentative D call TRBD1 (5 bases). CDR1 and CDR2 from the germline V gene are KGHSH and LQKENI. The CDR3 is 13 amino acids. V was shortened by 6 bases and J by 7 bases, with 12 bases between the two germline ends. The CDR3 bases are TGTGCCAGCTCCCTTGGACACTCTGAAAAACTGTTTTTT. It translates to CASSLGHSEKLFF.

V gene TRBV5-1 combines with J gene TRBJ2-5, with TRBD2 matching over 10 bases. CDR1 is SGHRS, CDR2 YFSETQ, per germline. The CDR3 spans 15 residues. With 2 bases clipped from V and 5 bases from J, the junction kept 6 bases outside the gene matches. DNA of the CDR3: TGCGCCAGCAGCTTCGGGACTAGCGACGGGGAGACCCAGTACTTC. The encoded protein is CASSFGTSDGETQYF.

This chain joins TRBV6-2 or TRBV6-3 and TRBJ1-2, with D possibly TRBD1 on 6 matching bases. This CDR3 has 13 residues. Germline lookup yields CDR1 MNHEY and CDR2 SVGEGT. The V and J ends lost 6 bases and 4 bases respectively, with 12 bases between them. CDR3 DNA: TGTGCCAGCAGACCTACAGGGAGCTATGGCTACACCTTC. This encodes CASRPTGSYGYTF.

This rearrangement joins TRBV9 to TRBJ2-5, with TRBD2 as a possible D gene (7 bases). Germline V lookup: CDR1 SGDLS, CDR2 YYNGEE. With 4 bases removed from V and 6 bases from J, the gap between germline ends came to 19 bases. The CDR3 loop spans 15 amino acids. CDR3 sequence reads: CASSPLGGGPKTQYF. The CDR3 bases are TGTGCCAGCAGCCCCTTAGGGGGGGGCCCCAAGACCCAGTACTTC.

V and J are TRBV28 and TRBJ1-1; tentative D call: TRBD1 (5 bases). Germline CDR1 reads MDHEN; CDR2 reads SYDVKM. The V end was cut by 3 bases, the J end by 4 bases, with 15 bases between. This CDR3 comprises 15 residues. The CDR3 DNA is TGTGCCAGCAGTTTCCGGATCCGGGGGACCACTGAAGCTTTCTTT. The encoded protein is CASSFRIRGTTEAFF.

This clone showed up just once. The genes are TRBV3-1 (or the pseudogene TRBV3-2) and TRBJ1-3; 10 bases agree with TRBD1. Germline CDR1 reads LGHDT; CDR2 reads YNNKEL (reference sequence). This CDR3 comprises 15 residues. With 5 bases clipped from V and 7 bases from J, the junction kept 8 bases outside the gene matches. DNA of the CDR3: TGTGCCAGCAGCTTACCCGGGACAGGGGTTAACACCATATATTTT. Translation gives CASSLPGTGVNTIYF.

The chain joins TRBV13 to TRBJ2-7; D is uncertain. The germline V and J ends were trimmed by 1 base and 0 bases, with 7 bases remaining between them. Germline values: CDR1 PRHDT, CDR2 FYEKMQ (reference sequence). This CDR3 region has 14 residues. The CDR3 DNA reads TGTGCCAGCAGCTTAGCACAGAGCTCCTACGAGCAGTACTTC. Amino acid sequence: CASSLAQSSYEQYF. Complete variable domain (other parts from reference TRBV13 and TRBJ2-7): AAGVIQSPRHLIKEKRETATLKCYPIPRHDTVYWYQQGPGQDPQFLISFYEKMQSDKGSIPDRFSAQQFSDYHSELNMSSLELGDSALYFCASSLAQSSYEQYFGPGTRLTVT.

The gene calls are TRBV2 and TRBJ1-6; no reliable D call. Germline V gene data show CDR1 as SNHLY and CDR2 as FYNNEI. The CDR3 has 13 amino acids. The ends were cut back, 5 bases at V and 6 bases at J, with 8 bases in the middle. The chain's CDR3 is CASSSEGNSPLHF. Written as DNA, the CDR3 is TGTGCCAGCAGTTCCGAGGGTAATTCACCCCTCCACTTT.

This clone was counted only a few times. This CDR3 reads CASRPQGPGNTIYF. The CDR3 nucleotides read TGTGCCAGCAGACCACAGGGACCTGGAAACACCATATATTTT. The chain employs TRBV2 and TRBJ1-3, with a tentative D call TRBD1 (6 bases). Trimming took 6 bases from V and 2 from J, leaving 11 bases between them. Germline V lookup: CDR1 SNHLY, CDR2 FYNNEI. The length of the CDR3 is 14 residues.

The chain carries TRBV4-1 and TRBJ2-7, with D perhaps TRBD1 (5 bases). V lost 0 bases, J lost 1 base, and 10 bases lay in between. From germline, CDR1 is MGHRA and CDR2 YSYEKL. There are 15 residues in the CDR3. CDR3: CASSQDSQGSYEQYF. In DNA form, the CDR3 reads TGCGCCAGCAGCCAAGATTCCCAGGGTTCCTACGAGCAGTACTTC.

The chain links TRBV28 to TRBJ2-7, with 7 bases that match TRBD2. After removal of 7 bases from V and 3 bases from J, the junction contained 3 bases not matched to a gene. Germline values: CDR1 MDHEN, CDR2 SYDVKM. The CDR3 runs 12 residues. This CDR3 reads CASNAGDYEQYF. CDR3 DNA sequence: TGTGCCAGCAATGCGGGGGACTACGAGCAGTACTTC.

The V gene is TRBV5-5, the J gene TRBJ2-7; no definite D call. V was shortened by 4 bases and J by 3 bases, with 17 bases between the two germline ends. Germline CDR1 SGHKS, CDR2 YYEKEE (reference sequence). This CDR3 comprises 15 residues. The CDR3 spells CASSIAPSTDYEQYF. CDR3 nucleotides: TGTGCCAGCAGCATTGCCCCATCCACTGACTACGAGCAGTACTTC.

The chain recombines TRBV18 with TRBJ2-2; D might be TRBD1 (6 bases). Trimming took 2 bases from V and 6 from J, leaving 13 bases between them. Per the germline V gene, CDR1 is KGHSH and CDR2 is LQKENI. CDR3 length equals 15 residues. The CDR3 protein is CASSPDPRGAGELFF. DNA of the CDR3: TGTGCCAGCTCACCAGACCCCAGGGGAGCCGGGGAGCTGTTTTTT.

The chain recombines TRBV7-2 with TRBJ2-1; D not certain. Germline V gives CDR1 SGHTA, CDR2 FQGNSA. V was pared by 6 bases and J by 5 bases, with 5 bases between. This CDR3 has 11 amino acids. DNA of the CDR3: TGTGCCAGCAGACTCAACAATGAGCAGTTCTTC. This sequence encodes CASRLNNEQFF.

The V and J genes are TRBV27 and TRBJ2-5; 7 positions agree with TRBD2. V lost 5 bases to trimming and J lost 4 bases; unmatched junction nucleotides: 7. The CDR3 consists of 14 residues. Germline lookup yields CDR1 MNHEY and CDR2 SMNVEV (reference sequence). As DNA, the CDR3 is TGTGCCAGCAGTCTCCGACTAGCAGGAGAGACCCAGTACTTC. Protein product: CASSLRLAGETQYF.

This chain joins TRBV19 and TRBJ1-2, with TRBD1 matching 8 bases. Germline assignment: CDR1 LNHDA and CDR2 SQIVND (reference sequence). V trimming: 3 bases; J trimming: 7 bases; junction bases outside the gene matches: 10. The CDR3 is 15 amino acids. The CDR3 DNA is TGTGCCAGTAGTATCGCACAGGGGGGAAGAGGTGGCTACACCTTC. This translates into CASSIAQGGRGGYTF.

DNA of the CDR3: TGCAGCGTTGAATTCGACGCGGGTCAGCCCCAGCATTTT. It specifies CSVEFDAGQPQHF. This chain links TRBV29-1 with TRBJ1-5; D gene ambiguous. V lost 2 bases and J 6 bases, leaving 11 bases between the germline ends. From germline, CDR1 is SQVTM and CDR2 ANQGSEA. This CDR3 is built from 13 residues.

The chain couples TRBV9 to TRBJ1-1; D might be TRBD1 (5 bases). The V gene lost 3 bases and the J gene lost 5 bases, with 17 bases spanning the gap. This CDR3 has 15 amino acids. Germline V gives CDR1 SGDLS, CDR2 YYNGEE. The CDR3 loop is CASSGGEGAITEAFF. CDR3 bases: TGTGCCAGCAGCGGAGGTGAAGGGGCGATTACTGAAGCTTTCTTT.

The chain employs TRBV6-1 and TRBJ2-1, with TRBD2 matching 8 bases. Germline V gives CDR1 MNHNS, CDR2 SASEGT. With V trimmed by 4 bases and J by 5 bases, 10 bases remained unmatched. The CDR3 covers 16 residues. DNA for the CDR3: TGTGCCAGCAGTGCCCTATGGCGGGGGGTCAACAATGAGCAGTTCTTC. This sequence encodes CASSALWRGVNNEQFF.

The V gene is TRBV28, the J gene TRBJ2-7, with TRBD2 matching 9 bases. Germline CDR1 reads MDHEN; CDR2 reads SYDVKM. V shed 5 bases, J shed 0 bases, and the junction held 11 bases outside the gene matches. The CDR3 extends over 17 amino acids. As DNA, the CDR3 is TGTGCCAGCAGTCCCCTAGCGGGACGACCCTTCTCCTACGAGCAGTACTTC. Translated, it gives CASSPLAGRPFSYEQYF.

This chain joins TRBV10-3 and TRBJ1-1, with TRBD1 matching over 8 bases. With V trimmed by 8 bases and J by 1 base, 6 bases remained unmatched. The CDR3 has 14 amino acids. Per the germline V gene, CDR1 is ENHRY and CDR2 is SYGVKD. The CDR3 spells CAIARDRTNTEAFF. CDR3 nucleotides: TGTGCCATCGCGCGGGACAGGACGAACACTGAAGCTTTCTTT.

CDR3 loop: CASSPWGDEQFF. The CDR3, as DNA: TGTGCCAGCAGCCCCTGGGGGGATGAGCAGTTCTTC. This chain links TRBV7-9 with TRBJ2-1; tentatively, D is TRBD2 (6 bases). Trimming removed 5 bases at V and 8 bases at J, with 10 bases between. The germline V gene encodes CDR1 SEHNR and CDR2 FQNEAQ (reference sequence). CDR3 length equals 12 residues.